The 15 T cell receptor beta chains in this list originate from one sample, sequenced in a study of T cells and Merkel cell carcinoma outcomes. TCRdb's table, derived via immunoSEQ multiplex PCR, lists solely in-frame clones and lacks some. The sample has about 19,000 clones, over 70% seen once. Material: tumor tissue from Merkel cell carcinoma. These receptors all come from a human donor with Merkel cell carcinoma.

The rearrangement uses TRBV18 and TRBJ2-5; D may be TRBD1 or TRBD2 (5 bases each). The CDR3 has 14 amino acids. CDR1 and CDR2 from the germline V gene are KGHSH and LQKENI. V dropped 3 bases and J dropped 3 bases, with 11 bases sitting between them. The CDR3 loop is CASSPGRKEETQYF. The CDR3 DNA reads TGTGCCAGCTCACCGGGACGGAAAGAAGAGACCCAGTACTTC.

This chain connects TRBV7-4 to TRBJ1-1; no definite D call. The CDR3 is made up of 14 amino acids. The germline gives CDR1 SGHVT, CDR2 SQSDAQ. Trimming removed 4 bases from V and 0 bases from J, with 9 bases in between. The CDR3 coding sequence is TGTGCCAGCAGCTACCAGATCATGAACACTGAAGCTTTCTTT. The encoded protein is CASSYQIMNTEAFF.

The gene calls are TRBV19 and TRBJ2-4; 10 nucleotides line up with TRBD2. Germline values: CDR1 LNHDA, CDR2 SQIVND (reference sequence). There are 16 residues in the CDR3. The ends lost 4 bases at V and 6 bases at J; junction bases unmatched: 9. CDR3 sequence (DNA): TGTGCCAGTAGTAAAAGGACTAGCGGTGGCGGAAACATTCAGTACTTC. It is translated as CASSKRTSGGGNIQYF. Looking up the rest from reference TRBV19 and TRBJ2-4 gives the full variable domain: DGGITQSPKYLFRKEGQNVTLSCEQNLNHDAMYWYRQDPGQGLRLIYYSQIVNDFQKGDIAEGYSVSREKKESFPLTVTSAQKNPTAFYLCASSKRTSGGGNIQYFGAGTRLSVL.

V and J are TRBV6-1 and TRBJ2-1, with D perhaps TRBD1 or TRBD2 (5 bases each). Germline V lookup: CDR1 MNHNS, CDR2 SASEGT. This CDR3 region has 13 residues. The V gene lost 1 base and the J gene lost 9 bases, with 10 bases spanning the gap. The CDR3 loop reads CASSEGGFGEQFF. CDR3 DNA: TGTGCCAGCAGTGAAGGGGGGTTCGGTGAGCAGTTCTTC.

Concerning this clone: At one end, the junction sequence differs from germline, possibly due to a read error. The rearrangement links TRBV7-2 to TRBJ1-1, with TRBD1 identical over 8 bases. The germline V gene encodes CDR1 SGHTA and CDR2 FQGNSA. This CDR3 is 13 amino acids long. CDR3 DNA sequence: TGTGCCAGCAGCACAGGGGGTGGCACTGAAGCTTTTTTT. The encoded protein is CASSTGGGTEAFF.

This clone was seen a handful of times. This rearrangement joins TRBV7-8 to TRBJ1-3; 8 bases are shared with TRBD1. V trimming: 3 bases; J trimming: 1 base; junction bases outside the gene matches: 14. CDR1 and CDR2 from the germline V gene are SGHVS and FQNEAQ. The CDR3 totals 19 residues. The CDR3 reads CASSLLNWDRRASGNTIYF. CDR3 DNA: TGTGCCAGCAGCTTGCTTAATTGGGACAGGAGAGCTTCTGGAAACACCATATATTTT.

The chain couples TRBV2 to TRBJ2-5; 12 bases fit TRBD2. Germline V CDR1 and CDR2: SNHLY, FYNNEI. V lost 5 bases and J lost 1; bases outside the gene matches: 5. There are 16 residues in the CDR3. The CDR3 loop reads CASSPLAGGSQETQYF. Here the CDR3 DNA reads TGTGCCAGCAGTCCTCTAGCGGGAGGGAGCCAAGAGACCCAGTACTTC.

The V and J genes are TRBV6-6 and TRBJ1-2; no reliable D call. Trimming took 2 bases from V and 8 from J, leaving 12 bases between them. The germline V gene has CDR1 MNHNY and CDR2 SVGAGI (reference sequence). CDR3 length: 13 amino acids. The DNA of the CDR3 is TGTGCCAGCAGTTACGGTACGGTAGGCGGCTACACCTTC. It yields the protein CASSYGTVGGYTF.

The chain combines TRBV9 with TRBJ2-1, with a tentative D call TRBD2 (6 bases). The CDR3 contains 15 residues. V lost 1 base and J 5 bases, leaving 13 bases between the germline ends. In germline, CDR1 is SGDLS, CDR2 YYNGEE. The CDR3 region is CASSVSGLPHNEQFF. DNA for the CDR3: TGTGCCAGCAGCGTAAGCGGGCTCCCCCACAATGAGCAGTTCTTC.

DNA of the CDR3: TGTGCCAGCTGGACAGGGCACTCCTACGAGCAGTACTTC. It encodes CASWTGHSYEQYF. The J gene is TRBJ2-7, the V gene TRBV7-8; 8 bases map to TRBD1. The germline CDR1 and CDR2 sequences are SGHVS and FQNEAQ. J lost 0 bases, V lost 8 bases, and 3 bases had no gene match. The CDR3 is made up of 13 amino acids.

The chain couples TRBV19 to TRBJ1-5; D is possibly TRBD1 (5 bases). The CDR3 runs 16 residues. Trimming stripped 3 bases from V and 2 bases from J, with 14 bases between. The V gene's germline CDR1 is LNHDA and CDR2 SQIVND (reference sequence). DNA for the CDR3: TGTGCCAGTAGTATTGGCATAGGGGCTGGCAATCAGCCCCAGCATTTT. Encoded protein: CASSIGIGAGNQPQHF.

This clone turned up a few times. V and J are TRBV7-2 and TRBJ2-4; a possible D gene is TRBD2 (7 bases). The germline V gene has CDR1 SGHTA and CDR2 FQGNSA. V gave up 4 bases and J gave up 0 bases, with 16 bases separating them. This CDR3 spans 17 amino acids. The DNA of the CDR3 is TGTGCCAGCAGCTCCCTGTGGGGGGGGCTAGCCAAAAACATTCAGTACTTC. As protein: CASSSLWGGLAKNIQYF.

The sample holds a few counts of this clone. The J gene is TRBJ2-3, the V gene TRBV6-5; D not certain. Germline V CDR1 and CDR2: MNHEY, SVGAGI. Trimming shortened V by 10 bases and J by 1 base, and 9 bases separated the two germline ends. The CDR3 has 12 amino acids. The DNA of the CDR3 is TGTGCCACAAGGCGCGGCACAGATACGCAGTATTTT. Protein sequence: CATRRGTDTQYF.

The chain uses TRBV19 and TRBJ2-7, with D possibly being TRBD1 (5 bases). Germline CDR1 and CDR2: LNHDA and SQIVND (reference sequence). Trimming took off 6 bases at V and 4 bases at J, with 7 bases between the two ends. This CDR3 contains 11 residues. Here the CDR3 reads CASSSGYEQYF. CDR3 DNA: TGTGCCAGTAGCTCAGGGTACGAGCAGTACTTC. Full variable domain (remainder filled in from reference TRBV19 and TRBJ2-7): DGGITQSPKYLFRKEGQNVTLSCEQNLNHDAMYWYRQDPGQGLRLIYYSQIVNDFQKGDIAEGYSVSREKKESFPLTVTSAQKNPTAFYLCASSSGYEQYFGPGTRLTVT.

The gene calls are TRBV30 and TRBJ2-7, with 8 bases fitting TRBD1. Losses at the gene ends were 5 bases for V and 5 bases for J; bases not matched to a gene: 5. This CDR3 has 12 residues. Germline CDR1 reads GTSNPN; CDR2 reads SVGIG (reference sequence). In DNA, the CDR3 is TGTGCCTGGGGGGACAGGTTTGACGAGCAGTACTTC. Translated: CAWGDRFDEQYF.